The T cell receptor (beta chain) described here comes from a study of cytotoxic CD8 clonotypes in ibrutinib-treated CLL. About the research overall: Following treatment for a median roughly 12 months, range 6 to 36, response samples were then taken. Study results and limitations: Relative to age-matched healthy donors, clonality at baseline was higher, and it tracked circulating CD8+ T-cell counts.

A 1 in 200,000 to 1 in 1 million T cell depth was the sequencing target. Clones were read by immunoSEQ multiplex PCR, and TCRdb kept only the in-frame ones, dropping some. The data show some 150,000 clones, 76% seen once. The V segment lost 5 bases and the J segment 7 bases; nucleotides outside the gene matches: 11. The CDR3 consists of 16 residues. The germline gives CDR1 SGHTA, CDR2 FQGTGA. Regarding this clone: What it binds is not known.

This sample comprised PBMCs, obtained after 24 months of ibrutinib treatment. This chain connects TRBV7-3 to TRBJ2-3, with 11 bases fitting TRBD2. The sequence derives from a human donor with chronic lymphocytic leukemia. The DNA for the CDR3 is TGTGCCAGCAGCCCAACCGGGACTAGCGGACCAAATACGCAGTATTTT. Protein: CASSPTGTSGPNTQYF.